One and the same sample provided the 30 T cell receptor beta chains below, sequenced in a study of T cell repertoires in cytomegalovirus infection. What these receptors recognize is not known. Each CDR3 protein gets one entry after TCRdb re-called the reads with MiXCR. The sample holds tens of thousands of distinct CDR3 sequences, 20% seen once. Sequencing used CD8+ T cells from cultured PBMCs, obtained from culture after CMV antigen stimulation. Every receptor here comes from a human donor in good health (CMV status not recorded). Some clones in this sample may be carry-over from other donors' samples.

This clonotype was seen ten or more times. The V and J genes are TRBV6-5 and TRBJ2-3; 12 bases map to TRBD2. This CDR3 has 18 residues. V lost 2 bases to trimming and J lost 2 bases; unmatched junction nucleotides: 8. Germline V gives CDR1 MNHEY, CDR2 SVGAGI. The CDR3 loop reads CASSYGRLAGETTDTQYF. The DNA for the CDR3 is TGTGCCAGCAGTTACGGCCGACTAGCGGGGGAAACCACAGATACGCAGTATTTT.

This clonotype has more than one count but fewer than ten. The V and J genes are TRBV25-1 and TRBJ1-4; D may be TRBD1 (6 bases). The CDR3 is 15 amino acids. Per germline, CDR1 MGHDK and CDR2 SYGVNS. V was pared by 4 bases and J by 4 bases, with 13 bases between. The CDR3 here is CASSATRGLNEKLFF. The CDR3 region has the DNA TGTGCCAGCAGTGCTACCAGGGGTCTTAATGAAAAACTGTTTTTT.

The chain couples TRBV12-3 or TRBV12-4 to TRBJ1-5; no definite D call. V was shortened by 0 bases and J by 4 bases, with 16 bases between the two germline ends. There are 17 residues in the CDR3. CDR3 nucleotide sequence: TGTGCCAGCAGTTTAGCCCCTCGGCAGGAAGTAAATCAGCCCCAGCATTTT. It translates to CASSLAPRQEVNQPQHF.

This clonotype was picked up many times. The rearrangement uses TRBV6-5 and TRBJ1-2; D may be TRBD1 (5 bases). The CDR3 runs 13 residues. V lost 2 bases and J 6 bases, leaving 10 bases between the germline ends. Looked up from germline, CDR1 is MNHEY and CDR2 is SVGAGI. The CDR3 nucleotides are TGTGCCAGCAGTTACGGTGGGGCGAATGGCTACACCTTC. Encoded protein: CASSYGGANGYTF.

This clonotype was seen only a few times. The chain links TRBV7-6 to TRBJ2-7; D is uncertain. Germline assignment: CDR1 SGHVS and CDR2 FNYEAQ. The CDR3 has 16 amino acids. The V and J ends lost 5 bases and 1 base respectively, with 18 bases between them. Here the CDR3 DNA reads TGTGCCAGCAGCCCACCCTCCGGAGATGAATCCTACGAGCAGTACTTC. Translating it yields CASSPPSGDESYEQYF.

The V gene is TRBV27, the J gene TRBJ2-7; 9 nucleotides align to TRBD2. J lost 0 bases, V lost 3 bases, and 9 bases had no gene match. Per the germline V gene, CDR1 is MNHEY and CDR2 is SMNVEV (reference sequence). CDR3 length: 17 amino acids. CDR3 sequence: CASSFSGGRENSYEQYF. As DNA, the CDR3 is TGTGCCAGCAGTTTTAGCGGGGGCCGTGAAAACTCCTACGAGCAGTACTTC.

The CDR3, as DNA: TGTGCCACCGACAGGGGCCACGAGCAGTACTTC. Protein product: CATDRGHEQYF. The genes are TRBV6-5 and TRBJ2-7, with 8 bases matching TRBD1. The CDR3 is 11 amino acids. CDR1 and CDR2 from the germline V gene are MNHEY and SVGAGI. V shed 10 bases and J 5 bases; nucleotides not matched to a gene: 4.

This clonotype has only a few counts. The chain has TRBV12-3 or TRBV12-4 and TRBJ2-4; D is undetermined. The ends were cut back, 8 bases at V and 3 bases at J, with 8 bases in the middle. The CDR3 runs to 12 residues. For the CDR3, the DNA is TGTGCCAGCCGGGTCGGCAAAAACATTCAGTACTTC. Translated, it gives CASRVGKNIQYF.

This clonotype was counted between two and nine times. CDR3 sequence: CASDGQGARNQPQHF. CDR3 nucleotides: TGTGCCAGCGACGGACAGGGGGCAAGAAATCAGCCCCAGCATTTT. This chain connects TRBV12-3 or TRBV12-4 to TRBJ1-5, with 11 bases aligning to TRBD1. The CDR3 length is 15 residues. The ends lost 8 bases at V and 4 bases at J; junction bases unmatched: 7.

The chain employs TRBV30 and TRBJ1-4, with 7 bases aligning to TRBD1. The CDR3 extends over 18 amino acids. The ends lost 0 bases at V and 2 bases at J; junction bases unmatched: 12. From germline, CDR1 is GTSNPN and CDR2 SVGIG (reference sequence). CDR3 residues: CAWSVSLGTEDTNEKLFF. CDR3 nucleotides: TGTGCCTGGAGTGTAAGTCTGGGGACAGAAGATACTAATGAAAAACTGTTTTTT.

There are a few counts of this clonotype. The CDR3 spells CASSGTGYYEQYF. The CDR3 region has the DNA TGTGCCAGCTCCGGGACAGGGTACTACGAGCAGTACTTC. This chain links TRBV6-2 or TRBV6-3 with TRBJ2-7, with 9 positions matching TRBD1. The V gene end was trimmed by 8 bases and the J gene end by 3 bases; junction bases not matched to a gene: 5. This CDR3 has 13 amino acids. Per germline, CDR1 MNHEY and CDR2 SVGEGT.

This clonotype showed up just a few times. V gene TRBV12-5 combines with J gene TRBJ2-7, with 10 positions matching TRBD1. Germline trimming cut 0 bases from V and 4 bases from J; bases unmatched to any gene: 3. The CDR3 totals 15 residues. Germline V gene sequence: CDR1 LGHNT, CDR2 FRNRAP. CDR3 residues: CASGLVGDRGYEQYV. In DNA form, the CDR3 reads TGTGCTAGTGGTTTGGTCGGGGACAGGGGATACGAGCAGTACGTC.

The V call is TRBV11-2, the J call TRBJ2-2; D gene ambiguous. V lost 5 bases to trimming and J lost 5 bases, with 9 bases between them. Germline V CDR1 and CDR2: SGHAT, FQNNGV. The CDR3 sequence is 13 residues long. The CDR3 DNA is TGTGCCAGCAGCCCAGGTTTGACCGGGGAGCTGTTTTTT. It codes for CASSPGLTGELFF. The whole variable domain, remainder taken from reference TRBV11-2 and TRBJ2-2, is EAGVAQSPRYKIIEKRQSVAFWCNPISGHATLYWYQQILGQGPKLLIQFQNNGVVDDSQLPKDRFSAERLKGVDSTLKIQPAKLEDSAVYLCASSPGLTGELFFGEGSRLTVL.

This clonotype has only a few counts. This chain links TRBV7-2 with TRBJ1-5; the D is unclear. CDR1 is SGHTA, CDR2 FQGNSA, per germline. Trimming removed 1 base at V and 1 base at J, with 8 bases between. This CDR3 has 15 amino acids. This CDR3 is CASSLVGRSNQPQHF. CDR3 coding DNA: TGTGCCAGCAGCTTAGTCGGACGGAGCAATCAGCCCCAGCATTTT. The full variable domain, in which reference TRBV7-2 and TRBJ1-5 provide the parts outside the CDR3, is GAGVSQSPSNKVTEKGKDVELRCDPISGHTALYWYRQSLGQGLEFLIYFQGNSAPDKSGLPSDRFSAERTGGSVSTLTIQRTQQEDSAVYLCASSLVGRSNQPQHFGDGTRLSIL.

The rearrangement links TRBV7-9 to TRBJ1-1; 8 bases are shared with TRBD1. CDR1 and CDR2 (germline): SEHNR, FQNEAQ (reference sequence). The CDR3 has 15 amino acids. The junction had 7 bases not matched to a gene; V was cut back by 5 bases and J by 2 bases. In DNA, the CDR3 is TGTGCCAGCAGCGCCGAAGACAGGGGAAACACTGAAGCTTTCTTT. Translation gives CASSAEDRGNTEAFF.

At least ten counts were recorded for this clonotype. The chain joins TRBV7-6 to TRBJ2-7, with 10 bases fitting TRBD1. From germline, CDR1 is SGHVS and CDR2 FNYEAQ. V dropped 3 bases and J dropped 3; count of bases not matched to a gene: 5. The CDR3 extends over 15 amino acids. The CDR3 here is CASSLRTGGFYEQYF. The CDR3 region has the DNA TGTGCCAGCAGCTTGAGGACAGGGGGTTTCTACGAGCAGTACTTC. Full variable domain (missing parts from reference TRBV7-6 and TRBJ2-7): GAGVSQSPRYKVTKRGQDVALRCDPISGHVSLYWYRQALGQGPEFLTYFNYEAQQDKSGLPNDRFSAERPEGSISTLTIQRTEQRDSAMYRCASSLRTGGFYEQYFGPGTRLTVT.

A few counts support this clonotype. The chain is built from TRBV6-1 and TRBJ1-4, with 7 bases fitting TRBD1. The CDR3 consists of 16 residues. Per the germline V gene, CDR1 is MNHNS and CDR2 is SASEGT. Trimming at V came to 4 bases and at J to 4 bases, leaving 9 bases not matched to a gene. The CDR3 here is CASSARADRHNEKLFF. CDR3 bases: TGTGCCAGCAGTGCCCGAGCGGACAGGCATAATGAAAAACTGTTTTTT.

The V gene is TRBV7-7, the J gene TRBJ2-1; D not certain. Trimming removed 5 bases from V and 10 bases from J, with 15 bases in between. CDR1 and CDR2 from the germline V gene are SSHAT and FNYEAQ (reference sequence). This CDR3 contains 13 residues. The CDR3 DNA follows: TGTGCCAGCAGCCAAGACGCCAGTAAAGAGCAGTTCTTC. It codes for CASSQDASKEQFF.

The V gene is TRBV7-9, the J gene TRBJ1-1; no firm D call. The CDR3 is 15 amino acids. Germline CDR1 SEHNR, CDR2 FQNEAQ (reference sequence). V dropped 1 base and J dropped 0 bases, with 9 bases sitting between them. The CDR3, as DNA: TGTGCCAGCAGCTTAGACTCCGCAGTGAACACTGAAGCTTTCTTT. Translation gives CASSLDSAVNTEAFF.

The chain is built from TRBV27 and TRBJ1-2; possible D gene TRBD1, 5 bases. Deletions cut 6 bases from V and 5 bases from J, with 10 bases between. The CDR3 length is 12 residues. Germline CDR1 reads MNHEY; CDR2 reads SMNVEV (reference sequence). The CDR3 bases are TGTGCCAGCAGGCAGGGTGGATATGGCTACACCTTC. Protein sequence: CASRQGGYGYTF.

This chain links TRBV7-6 with TRBJ1-1, with D possibly being TRBD1 (5 bases). CDR3 length: 12 residues. The V end lost 8 bases, the J end lost 5 bases, and 12 bases lay between the germline ends. Looked up from germline, CDR1 is SGHVS and CDR2 is FNYEAQ. CDR3 residues: CASLSGGTEAFF. CDR3 coding DNA: TGTGCCAGCCTCTCGGGGGGAACTGAAGCTTTCTTT.

This clonotype was found a few times. The CDR3 is CASSLSGDTDTQYF. As DNA, the CDR3 is TGTGCCAGCAGCCTAAGCGGAGATACAGATACGCAGTATTTT. The chain combines TRBV11-2 with TRBJ2-3; D is perhaps TRBD2 (5 bases). The CDR3 loop spans 14 amino acids. Trimming removed 5 bases at V and 3 bases at J, with 12 bases between. Looked up from germline, CDR1 is SGHAT and CDR2 is FQNNGV.

This clonotype was seen ten or more times. The CDR3: CATSGPTGSYEQYF. CDR3 coding DNA: TGTGCCACCAGCGGCCCGACAGGTTCCTACGAGCAGTACTTC. The chain joins TRBV15 to TRBJ2-7; a weak D match, TRBD1 (6 bases). Germline V CDR1 and CDR2: LNHNV, YYDKDF (reference sequence). The CDR3 sequence is 14 residues long. The V gene lost 5 bases and the J gene lost 1 base, with 12 bases spanning the gap.

This chain links TRBV7-3 with TRBJ2-1; D unclear. The CDR3 is 17 residues long. V shed 1 base and J shed 4 bases, with 17 bases lying between them. CDR1 is SGHTA and CDR2 is FQGTGA in the germline V gene. DNA for the CDR3: TGTGCCAGCAGCTTAAAGGGCCCCGTGCGCCCTTACAATGAGCAGTTCTTC. This translates into CASSLKGPVRPYNEQFF.

This rearrangement joins TRBV2 to TRBJ2-3, with a weak D call TRBD1 (6 bases). V lost 8 bases, J lost 2 bases, and 17 bases lay in between. CDR1 SNHLY and CDR2 FYNNEI come from the germline V gene. The CDR3 extends over 15 amino acids. As DNA, the CDR3 is TGTGCCAGCGAGGAGGACAGACAATCCACAGATACGCAGTATTTT. This sequence encodes CASEEDRQSTDTQYF.

This clonotype was detected only once. The gene calls are TRBV15 and TRBJ2-3, with D hard to call. V was trimmed by 5 bases and J by 9 bases, leaving 21 bases between them. Germline V lookup: CDR1 LNHNV, CDR2 YYDKDF (reference sequence). CDR3 length: 15 amino acids. The DNA of the CDR3 is TGTGCCACCAGCTCTACCCGAAGCCCCCAAGGGACGCAGTATTTT. The encoded protein is CATSSTRSPQGTQYF.

CDR3 protein: CASSILAAESSYEQYF. CDR3 nucleotides: TGTGCCAGTAGTATCCTAGCGGCTGAGAGCTCCTACGAGCAGTACTTC. The chain combines TRBV19 with TRBJ2-7; the match to TRBD2 covers 7 bases. The germline V gene encodes CDR1 LNHDA and CDR2 SQIVND (reference sequence). V was pared by 3 bases and J by 0 bases, with 8 bases of the junction left unmatched. This CDR3 is 16 amino acids long.

This clonotype was observed at least ten times. V is TRBV5-5 and J is TRBJ2-7; 15 bases fit TRBD2. CDR3 length: 17 amino acids. CDR1 is SGHKS and CDR2 is YYEKEE in the germline V gene (reference sequence). V dropped 4 bases and J dropped 1; count of bases not matched to a gene: 6. CDR3 sequence: CASSLGLAGGPSYEQYF. CDR3 in DNA: TGTGCCAGCAGCCTGGGACTAGCGGGGGGCCCTTCCTACGAGCAGTACTTC.

The chain links TRBV9 to TRBJ2-5; 11 bases are shared with TRBD1. The length of the CDR3 is 16 residues. In germline, CDR1 is SGDLS, CDR2 YYNGEE. V was clipped by 2 bases and J by 4 bases; unmatched bases: 7. CDR3 DNA: TGTGCCAGCAGCGTTTCCGGGACAGGGGGTCGAGAGACCCAGTACTTC. Protein product: CASSVSGTGGRETQYF.

This clonotype showed up just a few times. The chain recombines TRBV12-3 or TRBV12-4 with TRBJ2-2, with 11 positions matching TRBD2. This CDR3 comprises 18 residues. Germline trimming cut 0 bases from V and 0 bases from J; bases unmatched to any gene: 3. The CDR3 is CASSLAVLAGANTGELFF. CDR3 sequence (DNA): TGTGCCAGCAGTTTAGCAGTACTAGCGGGGGCGAACACCGGGGAGCTGTTTTTT.